Sequencing of this TCR beta chain was carried out in a study of T-cell reconstitution after alpha-beta-depleted transplantation in children. General study results and limits: When one year had passed after transplant, most T-cell counts and diversity came from newly produced T cells. Certain patients had high TCRbeta diversity at day 60, and it came from recipient T cells and thymic progenitors that survived.

Unique molecular identifiers were used in preparing the TCRbeta library. TCRdb redid the calling of the PCR reads with MiXCR, one entry per CDR3 protein. The sample comprises hundreds of thousands of distinct CDR3 sequences, around 16% of which are singletons, and roughly 40% rests with the top ten. In its sample, this clonotype was seen a few times. The antigen is undetermined. After removal of 3 bases from V and 7 bases from J, the junction contained 9 bases not matched to a gene. The CDR3 contains 15 residues. The V gene's germline CDR1 is SGHNT and CDR2 YENEEA. The specimen comprised PBMCs, mostly from graft donor cells, sampled 360 days after TCRalphabeta/CD19-depleted stem cell transplant. This chain links TRBV11-3 with TRBJ2-3; 8 nucleotides align to TRBD2. The source of this sequence is a male patient aged 2 to 10 who had a stem cell transplant for acute lymphoblastic leukemia, so the T cells may come from the graft donor. CDR3 sequence (DNA): TGTGCCAGCAGCTTCAGCGGGAGTGAGGGTAATACGCAGTATTTT. It specifies CASSFSGSEGNTQYF.